Each of the 6 T cell receptor beta chains below was sequenced from the same sample in a study of shared clonotypes between healthy human individuals. Generated by immunoSEQ multiplex PCR, the TCRdb table keeps only in-frame clones and is missing some. The data show some 2 million clones, roughly 95% seen once. What was sequenced was naive CD4+ T cells sorted from blood. Subset: CD45RA+ positively selected. The receptors were sampled from a young man in good health.

The chain couples TRBV9 to TRBJ1-6; D remains ambiguous. The CDR3 loop spans 14 amino acids. Germline CDR1 SGDLS, CDR2 YYNGEE. Trimming pared 4 bases from V and 8 bases from J, leaving 13 bases between. CDR3 DNA: TGTGCCAGCAGCTTCGATCTCACGGATTCACCCCTCCACTTT. Translating gives CASSFDLTDSPLHF.

CDR3 protein: CASSLAGSRGLAGAYEQYF. The CDR3 nucleotides are TGTGCCAGCAGCTTAGCCGGGTCTCGTGGGCTAGCGGGGGCGTACGAGCAGTACTTC. The V call is TRBV11-2, the J call TRBJ2-7; 10 bases agree with TRBD2. The V and J ends lost 1 base and 4 bases, in that order; junction bases with no gene match: 16. CDR1 and CDR2 from the germline V gene are SGHAT and FQNNGV. The CDR3 covers 19 residues.

The CDR3 DNA reads as TGTGCCAGCAGTGAAAGACTGTCCCCCCAGCATTTT. It translates to CASSERLSPQHF. The V call is TRBV6-1, the J call TRBJ1-5; unclear D gene. This CDR3 has 12 residues. Germline CDR1 and CDR2: MNHNS and SASEGT. Trimming cost V 2 bases and J 10 bases, with 9 bases left between them.

The chain combines TRBV5-1 with TRBJ1-2; D uncertain. Germline-derived CDR1 and CDR2 are SGHRS and YFSETQ. CDR3 length: 14 amino acids. V lost 0 bases and J 4 bases, leaving 10 bases between the germline ends. CDR3 DNA sequence: TGCGCCAGCAGCTTGGCCCCGGCAGGCTATGGCTACACCTTC. Translating it yields CASSLAPAGYGYTF.

As regards this clone: This sample also contains other DNA sequences that code for the same CDR3. The chain couples TRBV6-5 to TRBJ2-1; 9 bases fit TRBD2. Germline V gives CDR1 MNHEY, CDR2 SVGAGI. This CDR3 comprises 16 residues. V was clipped by 1 base and J by 0 bases; unmatched bases: 1. The CDR3 DNA sequence: TGTGCCAGCAGTTACTTAGCGGGGGCCTCCTACAATGAGCAGTTCTTC. It encodes CASSYLAGASYNEQFF.

A single count supports this clone. V is TRBV2 and J is TRBJ2-7; TRBD2 matches 7 bases. CDR3 size: 13 residues. The V segment lost 4 bases and the J segment 7 bases; nucleotides outside the gene matches: 7. In germline, CDR1 is SNHLY, CDR2 FYNNEI. The CDR3 here is CASSVVTGGEQYF. DNA of the CDR3: TGTGCCAGCAGTGTTGTTACCGGGGGGGAGCAGTACTTC. Together with reference TRBV2 and TRBJ2-7, the CDR3 gives the full variable domain: EPEVTQTPSHQVTQMGQEVILRCVPISNHLYFYWYRQILGQKVEFLVSFYNNEISEKSEIFDDQFSVERPDGSNFTLKIRSTKLEDSAMYFCASSVVTGGEQYFGPGTRLTVT.